This entry lists 30 T cell receptor beta chains sequenced from one sample in a study of cytomegalovirus exposure and HLA in healthy donors. Researchers ran the PCR with 60 Vbeta and 13 Jbeta primers. Assay used: immunoSEQ multiplex PCR; TCRdb lists only in-frame clones, some missing. The sample contains tens of thousands of clones, roughly 90% of which appear only once. Sequences were obtained from PBMCs. These receptor sequences come from a woman younger than 30 in good health and CMV-seronegative.

This chain uses TRBV7-2 with TRBJ2-1, with 10 bases that match TRBD2. The length of the CDR3 is 16 residues. Per germline, CDR1 SGHTA and CDR2 FQGNSA. Losses at the gene ends were 5 bases for V and 5 bases for J; bases not matched to a gene: 9. As DNA, the CDR3 is TGTGCCAGCAGCCGAGAAGGACTAGCGGCAAACAATGAGCAGTTCTTC. This sequence encodes CASSREGLAANNEQFF.

The V gene is TRBV28, the J gene TRBJ1-3, with D hard to call. CDR3 length equals 15 residues. The V gene lost 4 bases and the J gene lost 0 bases, with 10 bases spanning the gap. In germline, CDR1 is MDHEN, CDR2 SYDVKM. CDR3 coding DNA: TGTGCCAGCAGTTCCCCCCGTTTCTCTGGAAACACCATATATTTT. It codes for CASSSPRFSGNTIYF. Filled out from reference TRBV28 and TRBJ1-3, the complete variable domain reads DVKVTQSSRYLVKRTGEKVFLECVQDMDHENMFWYRQDPGLGLRLIYFSYDVKMKEKGDIPEGYSVSREKKERFSLILESASTNQTSMYLCASSSPRFSGNTIYFGEGSWLTVV.

The gene calls are TRBV11-2 and TRBJ1-1, with 9 bases identical to TRBD1. The CDR3 sequence is 15 residues long. The germline CDR1 and CDR2 sequences are SGHAT and FQNNGV. J gave up 1 base and V 3 bases, and 3 bases lay outside the gene matches. The CDR3 DNA is TGTGCCAGCAGCTTCACAGGGGGCTCGAACACTGAAGCTTTCTTT. Amino acids: CASSFTGGSNTEAFF.

The chain recombines TRBV27 with TRBJ2-3; 7 bases line up with TRBD2. V was clipped by 7 bases and J by 2 bases; unmatched bases: 9. The germline V gene encodes CDR1 MNHEY and CDR2 SMNVEV (reference sequence). This CDR3 has 15 amino acids. In nucleotides, the CDR3 is TGTGCCAGCACGCCCGGGACTACGACCACAGATACGCAGTATTTT. The encoded protein is CASTPGTTTTDTQYF.

This clone has a single count. The rearrangement links TRBV7-9 to TRBJ2-1; D gene unclear. Germline V gives CDR1 SEHNR, CDR2 FQNEAQ (reference sequence). The CDR3 has 15 amino acids. Trimming removed 5 bases from V and 2 bases from J, with 13 bases in between. The CDR3 reads CASSHRLPAYNEQFF. The CDR3 DNA follows: TGTGCCAGCAGCCATCGACTTCCCGCCTACAATGAGCAGTTCTTC. The whole variable domain, filled in from reference TRBV7-9 and TRBJ2-1, reads DTGVSQNPRHKITKRGQNVTFRCDPISEHNRLYWYRQTLGQGPEFLTYFQNEAQLEKSRLLSDRFSAERPKGSFSTLEIQRTEQGDSAMYLCASSHRLPAYNEQFFGPGTRLTVL.

The CDR3 loop reads CASSSLAGGVSTDTQYF. Written as DNA, the CDR3 is TGTGCCAGCAGCTCGCTAGCGGGAGGTGTTAGCACAGATACGCAGTATTTT. The chain is built from TRBV7-2 and TRBJ2-3, with 11 bases identical to TRBD2. The CDR3 runs 17 residues. Germline lookup yields CDR1 SGHTA and CDR2 FQGNSA. V trimming: 4 bases; J trimming: 0 bases; junction bases outside the gene matches: 6.

The gene calls are TRBV15 and TRBJ2-7; 9 nucleotides align to TRBD1. The CDR3 runs to 17 residues. The junction had 9 bases not matched to a gene; V was cut back by 0 bases and J by 3 bases. The germline V gene encodes CDR1 LNHNV and CDR2 YYDKDF (reference sequence). The CDR3 spells CATSRDHIRDRVYEQYF. The CDR3 nucleotides read TGTGCCACCAGCAGAGACCATATCCGGGACAGGGTCTACGAGCAGTACTTC.

The genes are TRBV30 and TRBJ1-2, with D perhaps matching TRBD1 (6 bases). Germline CDR1 GTSNPN, CDR2 SVGIG (reference sequence). The CDR3 loop spans 13 amino acids. V was pared by 0 bases and J by 6 bases, with 11 bases between. The CDR3 nucleotides read TGTGCCTGGAGTGTAACAGGGATGGATGGCTACACCTTC. Amino acids: CAWSVTGMDGYTF.

The V call is TRBV28, the J call TRBJ2-7, with D perhaps matching TRBD2 (6 bases). Germline V gene lookup returns CDR1 MDHEN and CDR2 SYDVKM. V lost 2 bases, J lost 3 bases, and 17 bases lay in between. The CDR3 is 16 amino acids. As DNA, the CDR3 is TGTGCCAGCAGTTTAAAGTGGGCGGGGCTCGGCTACGAGCAGTACTTC. This sequence encodes CASSLKWAGLGYEQYF. The complete variable domain, with remaining parts taken from reference TRBV28 and TRBJ2-7, reads DVKVTQSSRYLVKRTGEKVFLECVQDMDHENMFWYRQDPGLGLRLIYFSYDVKMKEKGDIPEGYSVSREKKERFSLILESASTNQTSMYLCASSLKWAGLGYEQYFGPGTRLTVT.

This chain connects TRBV7-2 to TRBJ1-2, with D perhaps matching TRBD1 (6 bases). The V end lost 5 bases, the J end lost 2 bases, and 9 bases lay between the germline ends. This CDR3 has 13 residues. Germline values: CDR1 SGHTA, CDR2 FQGNSA. The chain's CDR3 is CASSRQANYGYTF. For the CDR3, the DNA is TGTGCCAGCAGCAGACAGGCCAACTATGGCTACACCTTC.

A remark on this clone: One junction end does not reproduce the germline sequence, and a read error may be involved. The chain joins TRBV7-9 to TRBJ2-1; D is possibly TRBD1 (5 bases). The CDR3 loop spans 12 amino acids. Germline V gene lookup returns CDR1 SEHNR and CDR2 FQNEAQ (reference sequence). CDR3 amino acids: CSSKGMGNEQFF. The CDR3 DNA follows: TGTTCCAGCAAGGGGATGGGGAATGAGCAGTTCTTC.

V and J are TRBV5-6 and TRBJ2-3; 8 bases are a match to TRBD1. After removal of 3 bases from V and 0 bases from J, the junction contained 6 bases not matched to a gene. Germline-derived CDR1 and CDR2 are SGHDT and YYEEEE. The CDR3 covers 16 residues. CDR3 region: CASSYRTGPSTDTQYF. For the CDR3, the DNA is TGTGCCAGCAGCTACAGGACAGGGCCGAGCACAGATACGCAGTATTTT.

CDR3 DNA sequence: TGTGCCAGTAGTATGGACAGGGAAGAGACCCAGTACTTC. Translating it yields CASSMDREETQYF. V usage is TRBV19 and J usage is TRBJ2-5; TRBD1 agrees at 8 bases. With 3 bases clipped from V and 3 bases from J, the junction kept 0 bases outside the gene matches. Germline-derived CDR1 and CDR2 are LNHDA and SQIVND (reference sequence). CDR3 length: 13 amino acids.

The chain links TRBV27 to TRBJ2-1, with D perhaps TRBD2 (5 bases). The CDR3 loop spans 16 amino acids. Trimming removed 5 bases from V and 4 bases from J, with 18 bases in between. The germline V gene encodes CDR1 MNHEY and CDR2 SMNVEV (reference sequence). The CDR3 DNA reads TGTGCCAGCAGTCCGGACTGGCTAGCAGTTTACAATGAGCAGTTCTTC. Its translation: CASSPDWLAVYNEQFF.

The chain joins TRBV19 to TRBJ2-1; 8 bases map to TRBD2. Germline-derived CDR1 and CDR2 are LNHDA and SQIVND (reference sequence). The V gene end was trimmed by 2 bases and the J gene end by 2 bases; junction bases not matched to a gene: 5. The CDR3 covers 16 residues. The CDR3 here is CASSISGTRAYNEQFF. The CDR3 DNA is TGTGCCAGTAGTATATCCGGGACTAGGGCCTACAATGAGCAGTTCTTC. Full variable domain (rest looked up from reference TRBV19 and TRBJ2-1): DGGITQSPKYLFRKEGQNVTLSCEQNLNHDAMYWYRQDPGQGLRLIYYSQIVNDFQKGDIAEGYSVSREKKESFPLTVTSAQKNPTAFYLCASSISGTRAYNEQFFGPGTRLTVL.

This chain uses TRBV28 with TRBJ1-5; TRBD1 aligns across 7 bases. Germline-derived CDR1 and CDR2 are MDHEN and SYDVKM. Trimming removed 1 base from V and 2 bases from J; junction bases left unmatched: 8. The CDR3 loop spans 17 amino acids. The CDR3 nucleotides read TGTGCCAGCAGTTTATTACAGGGGTTAAGGGGCAATCAGCCCCAGCATTTT. Its translation is CASSLLQGLRGNQPQHF. Using reference TRBV28 and TRBJ1-5 for the parts outside the CDR3, the full variable domain is DVKVTQSSRYLVKRTGEKVFLECVQDMDHENMFWYRQDPGLGLRLIYFSYDVKMKEKGDIPEGYSVSREKKERFSLILESASTNQTSMYLCASSLLQGLRGNQPQHFGDGTRLSIL.

V is TRBV5-1 and J is TRBJ2-1; D is perhaps TRBD2 (6 bases). The V end lost 4 bases, the J end lost 11 bases, and 19 bases lay between the germline ends. The CDR3 runs to 14 residues. CDR1 and CDR2 (germline): SGHRS, YFSETQ. For the CDR3, the DNA is TGCGCCAGCAGCCGGGAGCCTATGACACACAAGCAGTTCTTC. As protein: CASSREPMTHKQFF.

This clone has only a few counts. J is TRBJ2-5 and V is TRBV5-1; TRBD1 matches at 8 bases. With 4 bases clipped from V and 4 bases from J, the junction kept 6 bases outside the gene matches. The CDR3 length is 14 residues. Germline V lookup: CDR1 SGHRS, CDR2 YFSETQ. CDR3 coding DNA: TGCGCCAGCAGCGCCCGTGGACAGGGAGAGACCCAGTACTTC. Its translation: CASSARGQGETQYF.

J is TRBJ1-1 and V is TRBV14, with TRBD1 identical over 8 bases. The CDR3 sequence is 16 residues long. After removal of 4 bases from V and 1 base from J, the junction contained 8 bases not matched to a gene. In germline, CDR1 is SGHDN, CDR2 FVKESK. In DNA form, the CDR3 reads TGTGCCAGCAGCCTACTAGGACAGGGACGGAACACTGAAGCTTTCTTT. Its translation is CASSLLGQGRNTEAFF. Full variable domain (remainder filled in from reference TRBV14 and TRBJ1-1): EAGVTQFPSHSVIEKGQTVTLRCDPISGHDNLYWYRRVMGKEIKFLLHFVKESKQDESGMPNNRFLAERTGGTYSTLKVQPAELEDSGVYFCASSLLGQGRNTEAFFGQGTRLTVV.

CDR3 bases: TGTGCCAGTAGTATAGGTGGGGCGGGAGAAATCACCGGGGAGCTGTTTTTT. Residues: CASSIGGAGEITGELFF. This chain joins TRBV19 and TRBJ2-2, with 7 bases fitting TRBD2. V was pared by 1 base and J by 4 bases, with 9 bases of the junction left unmatched. CDR3 length: 17 residues. From germline, CDR1 is LNHDA and CDR2 SQIVND (reference sequence).

The V gene is TRBV5-1, the J gene TRBJ2-3, with D uncertain. Germline values: CDR1 SGHRS, CDR2 YFSETQ. The CDR3 covers 18 residues. The V end was cut by 0 bases, the J end by 2 bases, with 19 bases between. This CDR3 is CASSLAKSVGTATDTQYF. The CDR3 nucleotides are TGCGCCAGCAGCTTGGCCAAATCTGTGGGCACCGCCACAGATACGCAGTATTTT.

The chain links TRBV28 to TRBJ2-7; D is unclear. This CDR3 spans 10 amino acids. The germline V gene has CDR1 MDHEN and CDR2 SYDVKM. V lost 4 bases and J 7 bases, leaving 5 bases between the germline ends. CDR3 region: CASSSREQYF. CDR3 in DNA: TGTGCCAGCAGTTCGCGGGAGCAGTACTTC.

The gene calls are TRBV9 and TRBJ1-2; D remains unclear. In germline, CDR1 is SGDLS, CDR2 YYNGEE. V lost 0 bases to trimming and J lost 4 bases, with 10 bases between them. CDR3 size: 14 residues. The CDR3 is CASSVGDSLYGYTF. The CDR3 nucleotides are TGTGCCAGCAGCGTAGGCGACTCACTCTATGGCTACACCTTC. The full variable domain, in which reference TRBV9 and TRBJ1-2 provide the parts outside the CDR3, is DSGVTQTPKHLITATGQRVTLRCSPRSGDLSVYWYQQSLDQGLQFLIQYYNGEERAKGNILERFSAQQFPDLHSELNLSSLELGDSALYFCASSVGDSLYGYTFGSGTRLTVV.

J is TRBJ2-2 and V is TRBV7-3, with 13 bases matching TRBD2. This CDR3 has 17 residues. Germline V gene data show CDR1 as SGHTA and CDR2 as FQGTGA. The trim removed 5 bases at V and 6 bases at J, leaving 9 bases unmatched. This chain's CDR3 is CASSPIRTSGSPGELFF. The DNA of the CDR3 is TGTGCCAGCAGCCCAATCCGGACTAGCGGGAGTCCCGGGGAGCTGTTTTTT.

The chain carries TRBV19 and TRBJ2-7; 8 bases match TRBD1. Per germline, CDR1 LNHDA and CDR2 SQIVND (reference sequence). With V trimmed by 1 base and J by 2 bases, 4 bases remained unmatched. The CDR3 consists of 15 residues. DNA for the CDR3: TGTGCCAGTAGTATAGTTGGACAGGGCCCCTACGAGCAGTACTTC. This sequence encodes CASSIVGQGPYEQYF.

The V call is TRBV6-5, the J call TRBJ1-3, with D hard to call. V was cut by 2 bases and J by 0 bases, with 8 bases left in between. The germline V gene encodes CDR1 MNHEY and CDR2 SVGAGI. This CDR3 has 15 amino acids. This CDR3 is CASSYDTTSGNTIYF. CDR3 coding DNA: TGTGCCAGCAGTTACGACACCACCTCTGGAAACACCATATATTTT.

The rearrangement links TRBV4-1 to TRBJ2-4, with TRBD1 matching over 9 bases. The germline CDR1 and CDR2 sequences are MGHRA and YSYEKL. The V gene end was trimmed by 2 bases and the J gene end by 1 base; junction bases not matched to a gene: 9. The CDR3 loop spans 18 amino acids. The CDR3 DNA sequence: TGCGCCAGCAGCCAAATCGGGGAGACAGGGGGTGCCAAAAACATTCAGTACTTC. Translated: CASSQIGETGGAKNIQYF.

V gene TRBV11-1 combines with J gene TRBJ1-2; tentatively, D is TRBD1 (5 bases). Per the germline V gene, CDR1 is SGHAT and CDR2 is FQDESV (reference sequence). V lost 5 bases and J 0 bases, leaving 10 bases between the germline ends. The CDR3 sequence is 14 residues long. Here the CDR3 DNA reads TGTGCCAGCAGCGGGGCTTCACCTAACTATGGCTACACCTTC. It specifies CASSGASPNYGYTF.

The chain is built from TRBV5-8 and TRBJ1-5; D might be TRBD1 (6 bases). This CDR3 comprises 17 residues. The germline V gene has CDR1 SGHTS and CDR2 YDEGEE. V was clipped by 1 base and J by 7 bases, with 21 bases between them. CDR3: CASSLWPLAQGIQPQHF. CDR3 DNA sequence: TGTGCCAGCAGCTTGTGGCCCCTCGCGCAGGGGATCCAGCCCCAGCATTTT.

The chain has TRBV4-2 and TRBJ2-7; 9 bases line up with TRBD2. CDR1 is LGHNA, CDR2 YNFKEQ, per germline. CDR3 size: 15 residues. With V trimmed by 6 bases and J by 6 bases, 12 bases remained unmatched. CDR3 bases: TGTGCCAGCAGTCCGCGGGAGGGACTCCCCTTCGAGCAGTACTTC. Amino acids: CASSPREGLPFEQYF.